The clone carrying this TCR beta chain was detected only once. The data belong to a study of blood T cell repertoires in COVID-19. In the authors' workflow: Researchers report that nucleated cell counts were estimated from reference gene primer amplification. Sequencing was performed with immunoSEQ multiplex PCR; in TCRdb, only in-frame clones are kept and a portion is missing. D and trimming were read from the DNA, whereas the V and J calls and clone size are those reported in that table. This table has tens of thousands of clones, 65% to 85% appearing once. This TCR came from a woman aged 60 to 75 with acute or convalescent COVID-19. The sequencing sample was made of peripheral blood.

In nucleotides, the CDR3 is TGTGCCAGCAGTGAACCCGGAACAGGGACCGGGGAGCTGTTTTTT. Its translation: CASSEPGTGTGELFF. The J gene is TRBJ2-2, the V gene TRBV25-1; a possible D gene is TRBD1 (6 bases). From germline, CDR1 is MGHDK and CDR2 SYGVNS. The CDR3 totals 15 residues. Trimming took off 2 bases at V and 5 bases at J, with 12 bases between the two ends. Full variable domain (rest looked up from reference TRBV25-1 and TRBJ2-2): EADIYQTPRYLVIGTGKKITLECSQTMGHDKMYWYQQDPGMELHLIHYSYGVNSTEKGDLSSESTVSRIRTEHFPLTLESARPSHTSQYLCASSEPGTGTGELFFGEGSRLTVL.